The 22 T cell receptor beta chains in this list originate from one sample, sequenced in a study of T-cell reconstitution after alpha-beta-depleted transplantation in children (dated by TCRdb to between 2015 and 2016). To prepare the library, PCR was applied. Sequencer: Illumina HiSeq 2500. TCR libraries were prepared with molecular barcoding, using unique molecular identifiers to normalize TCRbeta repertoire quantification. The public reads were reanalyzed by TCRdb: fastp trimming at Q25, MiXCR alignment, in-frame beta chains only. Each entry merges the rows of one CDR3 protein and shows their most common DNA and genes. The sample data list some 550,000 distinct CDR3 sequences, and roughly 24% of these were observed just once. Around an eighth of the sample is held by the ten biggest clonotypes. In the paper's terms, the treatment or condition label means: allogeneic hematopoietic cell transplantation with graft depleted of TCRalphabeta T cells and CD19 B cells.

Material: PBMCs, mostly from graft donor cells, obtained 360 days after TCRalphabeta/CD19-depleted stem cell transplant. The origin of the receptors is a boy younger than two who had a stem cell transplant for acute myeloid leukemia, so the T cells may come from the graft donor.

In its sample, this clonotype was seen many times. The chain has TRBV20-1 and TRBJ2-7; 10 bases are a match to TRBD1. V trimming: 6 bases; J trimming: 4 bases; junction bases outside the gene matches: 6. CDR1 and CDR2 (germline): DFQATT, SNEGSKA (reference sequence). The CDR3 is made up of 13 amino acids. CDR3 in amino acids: CSAATGGRYEQYF. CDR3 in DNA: TGCAGTGCGGCGACAGGGGGCAGGTACGAGCAGTACTTC.

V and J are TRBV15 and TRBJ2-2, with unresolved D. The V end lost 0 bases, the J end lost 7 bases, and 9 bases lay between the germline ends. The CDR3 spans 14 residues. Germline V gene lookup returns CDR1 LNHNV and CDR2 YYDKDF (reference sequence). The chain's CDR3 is CATSREQPSGELFF. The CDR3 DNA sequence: TGTGCCACCAGCAGAGAACAGCCCAGCGGGGAGCTGTTTTTT.

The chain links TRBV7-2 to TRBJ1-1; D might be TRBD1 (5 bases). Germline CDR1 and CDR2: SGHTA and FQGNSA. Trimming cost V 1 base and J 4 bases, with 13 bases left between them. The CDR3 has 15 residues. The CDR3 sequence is CASSLEGGVSTEAFF. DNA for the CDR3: TGTGCCAGCAGCTTAGAGGGAGGGGTAAGCACTGAAGCTTTCTTT.

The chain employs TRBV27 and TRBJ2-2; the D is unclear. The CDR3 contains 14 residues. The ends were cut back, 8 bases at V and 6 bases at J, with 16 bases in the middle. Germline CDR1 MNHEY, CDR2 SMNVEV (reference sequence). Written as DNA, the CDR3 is TGTGCCAGCCACCCTCTGACGGACCCCGGGGAGCTGTTTTTT. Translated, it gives CASHPLTDPGELFF.

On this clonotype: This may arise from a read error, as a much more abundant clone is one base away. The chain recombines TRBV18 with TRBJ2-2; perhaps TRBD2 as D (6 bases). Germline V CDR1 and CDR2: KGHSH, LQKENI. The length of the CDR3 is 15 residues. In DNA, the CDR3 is TGTGCCAGCTCTCCACGGGAGTCCCGCACCGGGGAGCTGATTTTT. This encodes CASSPRESRTGELIF.

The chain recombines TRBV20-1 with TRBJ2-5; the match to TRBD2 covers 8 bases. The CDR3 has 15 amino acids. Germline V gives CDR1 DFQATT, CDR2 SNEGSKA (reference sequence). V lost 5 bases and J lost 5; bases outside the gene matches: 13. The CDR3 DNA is TGCAGTGCTTTCTTCGCGGGGGGCCGGGGGGAGACCCAGTACTTC. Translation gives CSAFFAGGRGETQYF.

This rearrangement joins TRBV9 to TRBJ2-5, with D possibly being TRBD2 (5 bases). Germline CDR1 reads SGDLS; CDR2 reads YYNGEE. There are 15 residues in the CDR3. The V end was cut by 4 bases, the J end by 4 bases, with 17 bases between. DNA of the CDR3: TGTGCCAGCAGCTCCGGGCGGGCTGCCGGAGAGACCCAGTACTTC. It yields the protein CASSSGRAAGETQYF.

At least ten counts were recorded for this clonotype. CDR3 in amino acids: CASSQGRRRDTGELFF. CDR3 coding DNA: TGCGCCAGCAGCCAAGGGAGAAGAAGGGACACCGGGGAGCTGTTTTTT. J is TRBJ2-2 and V is TRBV4-1; D is unclear. From germline, CDR1 is MGHRA and CDR2 YSYEKL. V was pared by 1 base and J by 3 bases, with 12 bases between. The CDR3 runs to 16 residues.

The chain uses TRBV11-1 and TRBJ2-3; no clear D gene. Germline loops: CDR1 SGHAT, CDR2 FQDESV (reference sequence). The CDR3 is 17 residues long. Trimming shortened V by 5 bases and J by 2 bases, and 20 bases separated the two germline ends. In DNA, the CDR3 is TGTGCCAGCAGCCCATCAGCGACCCGCGGATTCACAGATACGCAGTATTTT. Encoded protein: CASSPSATRGFTDTQYF.

CDR3 bases: TGTGCCAGCACCGTAAGATCTAGCGGGGGGATCAATGAGCAGTTCTTC. Encoded protein: CASTVRSSGGINEQFF. The chain recombines TRBV7-2 with TRBJ2-1; TRBD2 matches at 11 bases. The V and J ends lost 7 bases and 6 bases, in that order; junction bases with no gene match: 11. The CDR3 consists of 16 residues. The V gene's germline CDR1 is SGHTA and CDR2 FQGNSA.

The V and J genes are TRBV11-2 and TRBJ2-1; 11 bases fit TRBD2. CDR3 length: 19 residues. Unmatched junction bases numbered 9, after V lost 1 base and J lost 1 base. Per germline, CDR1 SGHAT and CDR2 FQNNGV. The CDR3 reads CASSLGLAGRTSSYNEQFF. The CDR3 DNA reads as TGTGCCAGCAGCTTAGGACTAGCGGGGCGGACTAGTTCCTACAATGAGCAGTTCTTC.

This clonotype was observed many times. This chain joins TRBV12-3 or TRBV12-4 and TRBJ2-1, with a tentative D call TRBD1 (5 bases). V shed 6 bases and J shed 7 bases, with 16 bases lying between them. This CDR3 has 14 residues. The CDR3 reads CASSHRRALNEQFF. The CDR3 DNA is TGTGCCAGCAGCCATCGCAGGGCCCTTAATGAGCAGTTCTTC.

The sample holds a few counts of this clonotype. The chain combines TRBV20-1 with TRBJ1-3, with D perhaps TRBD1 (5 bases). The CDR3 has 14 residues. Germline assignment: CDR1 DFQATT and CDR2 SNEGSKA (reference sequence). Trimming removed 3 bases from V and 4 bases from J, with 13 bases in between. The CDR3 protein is CSASPGTTGNTIYF. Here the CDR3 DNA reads TGCAGTGCTAGCCCAGGGACTACAGGAAACACCATATATTTT.

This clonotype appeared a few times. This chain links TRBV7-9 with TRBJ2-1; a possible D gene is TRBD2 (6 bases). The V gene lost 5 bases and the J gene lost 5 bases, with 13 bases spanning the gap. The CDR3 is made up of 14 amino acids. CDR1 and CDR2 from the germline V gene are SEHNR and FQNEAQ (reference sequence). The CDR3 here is CASSRGTEDNEQFF. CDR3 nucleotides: TGTGCCAGCAGCCGCGGGACCGAAGACAATGAGCAGTTCTTC.

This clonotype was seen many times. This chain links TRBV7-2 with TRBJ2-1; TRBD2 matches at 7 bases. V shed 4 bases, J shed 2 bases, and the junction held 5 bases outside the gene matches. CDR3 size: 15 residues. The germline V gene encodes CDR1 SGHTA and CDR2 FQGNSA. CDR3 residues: CASSSRGDPYNEQFF. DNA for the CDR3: TGTGCCAGCAGCTCCCGGGGGGACCCCTACAATGAGCAGTTCTTC. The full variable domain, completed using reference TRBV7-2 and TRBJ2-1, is GAGVSQSPSNKVTEKGKDVELRCDPISGHTALYWYRQSLGQGLEFLIYFQGNSAPDKSGLPSDRFSAERTGGSVSTLTIQRTQQEDSAVYLCASSSRGDPYNEQFFGPGTRLTVL.

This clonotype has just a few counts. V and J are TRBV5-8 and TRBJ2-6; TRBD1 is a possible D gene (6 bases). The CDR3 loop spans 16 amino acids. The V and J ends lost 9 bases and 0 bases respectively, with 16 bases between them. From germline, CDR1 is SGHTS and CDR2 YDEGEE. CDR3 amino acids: CATGRGGLSGANVLTF. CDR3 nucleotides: TGTGCCACCGGCAGGGGCGGACTCTCTGGGGCCAACGTCCTGACTTTC.

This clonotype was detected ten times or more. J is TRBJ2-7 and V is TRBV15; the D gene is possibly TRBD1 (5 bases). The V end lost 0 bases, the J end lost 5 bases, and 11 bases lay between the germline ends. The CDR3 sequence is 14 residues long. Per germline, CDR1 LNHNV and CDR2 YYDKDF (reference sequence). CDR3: CATSRDKGAHEQYF. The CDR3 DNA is TGTGCCACCAGCAGAGATAAAGGGGCCCACGAGCAGTACTTC.

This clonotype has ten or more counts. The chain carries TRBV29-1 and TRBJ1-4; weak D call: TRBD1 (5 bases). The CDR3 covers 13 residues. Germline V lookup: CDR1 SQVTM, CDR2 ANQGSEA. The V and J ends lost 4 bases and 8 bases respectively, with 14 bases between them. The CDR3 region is CSVGTGGGEKLFF. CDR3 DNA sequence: TGCAGCGTTGGGACCGGGGGTGGAGAAAAACTGTTTTTT. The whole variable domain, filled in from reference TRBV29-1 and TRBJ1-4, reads SAVISQKPSRDICQRGTSLTIQCQVDSQVTMMFWYRQQPGQSLTLIATANQGSEATYESGFVIDKFPISRPNLTFSTLTVSNMSPEDSSIYLCSVGTGGGEKLFFGSGTQLSVL.

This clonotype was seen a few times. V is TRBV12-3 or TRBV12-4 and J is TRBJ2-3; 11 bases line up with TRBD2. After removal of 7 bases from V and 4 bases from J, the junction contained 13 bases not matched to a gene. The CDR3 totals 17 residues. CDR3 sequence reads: CASTLATSGGIADTQYF. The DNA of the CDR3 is TGTGCCAGCACCTTGGCAACTAGCGGGGGAATCGCAGATACGCAGTATTTT.

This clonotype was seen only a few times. Written as DNA, the CDR3 is TGCAGCGTTGAATTGGCGCTTGGGACCCAGTACTTC. This sequence encodes CSVELALGTQYF. J is TRBJ2-5 and V is TRBV29-1; D gene ambiguous. The germline V gene encodes CDR1 SQVTM and CDR2 ANQGSEA. The CDR3 runs to 12 residues. Trimming removed 2 bases from V and 7 bases from J, with 11 bases in between.

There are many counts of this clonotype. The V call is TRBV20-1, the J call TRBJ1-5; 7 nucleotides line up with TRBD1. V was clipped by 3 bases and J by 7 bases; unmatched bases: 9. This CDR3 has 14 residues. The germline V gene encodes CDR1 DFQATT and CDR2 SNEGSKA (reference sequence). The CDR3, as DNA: TGCAGTGCTAGTATTGGACAGGCCAGACAGCCCCAGCATTTT. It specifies CSASIGQARQPQHF.

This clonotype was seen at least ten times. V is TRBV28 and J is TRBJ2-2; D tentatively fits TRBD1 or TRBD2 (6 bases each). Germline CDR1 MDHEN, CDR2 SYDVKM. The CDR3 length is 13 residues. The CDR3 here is CGGGQGRSGELFF. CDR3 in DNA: TGTGGAGGTGGCCAGGGGAGGTCCGGGGAGCTGTTTTTT.